This T cell receptor beta chain was captured by sequencing in a study of CD8 T cells in Susac syndrome. The multiple sclerosis controls comprised treatment-naive patients whose relapsing-remitting disease was stable or active. TEMRA cells were enriched by FACS, and CD4+ and CD8+ T cells were negatively isolated. RNA in amounts of roughly 0.5 to 1 ug was reverse transcribed with random hexamers. Amplification of TCR beta CDR3 spanned 54 Vbeta and 13 Jbeta via immunoSEQ multiplex PCR. TCRdb called the immunoSEQ multiplex PCR reads again in MiXCR, with one record for every CDR3 protein. Of under 250,000 distinct CDR3 sequences in the sample, roughly 93% are singletons; the top ten hold approximately 0.072%. The V gene's germline CDR1 is DFQATT and CDR2 SNEGSKA (reference sequence). The CDR3 runs 15 residues. V trimming: 4 bases; J trimming: 6 bases; junction bases outside the gene matches: 12.

Material for sequencing was CD4+ T cells from PBMCs. This TCR derives from a human donor with multiple sclerosis. The chain uses TRBV20-1 and TRBJ1-2; 9 nucleotides agree with TRBD1. This chain's CDR3 is CSATTKQGARDGYTF. For the CDR3, the DNA is TGCAGTGCTACTACAAAACAGGGGGCAAGGGATGGCTACACCTTC.